The present T cell receptor beta chain was sequenced within a study of early T cells in non-severe SARS-CoV-2 infection. On the study more broadly: Sequencing was performed on bulk RNA from unsorted whole blood, leaving chains unpaired. The study, taken as a whole, reports: In VDJdb matching, anti-spike CD8 responses were favored while private and CD4 specificities went missing.

Individual cDNA molecules carried attached unique molecular identifiers. TCRdb re-analysed the 5' RACE reads in MiXCR, keeping a single row per CDR3 protein. The data contain 30,000 or so distinct CDR3 sequences, about 3.9% of them seen just once; the ten biggest clones take up roughly 8%. V lost 7 bases to trimming and J lost 5 bases, with 19 bases between them. This CDR3 is built from 15 residues. CDR1 and CDR2 from the germline V gene are SGHRS and YFSETQ. Many counts were recorded for this clonotype. Its antigen is not known. The chain links TRBV5-1 to TRBJ2-1, with TRBD2 as a possible D gene (6 bases). Material for sequencing was whole blood. This receptor was obtained from an adult who was a healthcare worker with PCR-confirmed SARS-CoV-2 infection or an uninfected control (not recorded which). The CDR3 region is CASQEGAGANNEQFF. CDR3 nucleotides: TGCGCCAGCCAGGAGGGCGCAGGAGCAAACAATGAGCAGTTCTTC.